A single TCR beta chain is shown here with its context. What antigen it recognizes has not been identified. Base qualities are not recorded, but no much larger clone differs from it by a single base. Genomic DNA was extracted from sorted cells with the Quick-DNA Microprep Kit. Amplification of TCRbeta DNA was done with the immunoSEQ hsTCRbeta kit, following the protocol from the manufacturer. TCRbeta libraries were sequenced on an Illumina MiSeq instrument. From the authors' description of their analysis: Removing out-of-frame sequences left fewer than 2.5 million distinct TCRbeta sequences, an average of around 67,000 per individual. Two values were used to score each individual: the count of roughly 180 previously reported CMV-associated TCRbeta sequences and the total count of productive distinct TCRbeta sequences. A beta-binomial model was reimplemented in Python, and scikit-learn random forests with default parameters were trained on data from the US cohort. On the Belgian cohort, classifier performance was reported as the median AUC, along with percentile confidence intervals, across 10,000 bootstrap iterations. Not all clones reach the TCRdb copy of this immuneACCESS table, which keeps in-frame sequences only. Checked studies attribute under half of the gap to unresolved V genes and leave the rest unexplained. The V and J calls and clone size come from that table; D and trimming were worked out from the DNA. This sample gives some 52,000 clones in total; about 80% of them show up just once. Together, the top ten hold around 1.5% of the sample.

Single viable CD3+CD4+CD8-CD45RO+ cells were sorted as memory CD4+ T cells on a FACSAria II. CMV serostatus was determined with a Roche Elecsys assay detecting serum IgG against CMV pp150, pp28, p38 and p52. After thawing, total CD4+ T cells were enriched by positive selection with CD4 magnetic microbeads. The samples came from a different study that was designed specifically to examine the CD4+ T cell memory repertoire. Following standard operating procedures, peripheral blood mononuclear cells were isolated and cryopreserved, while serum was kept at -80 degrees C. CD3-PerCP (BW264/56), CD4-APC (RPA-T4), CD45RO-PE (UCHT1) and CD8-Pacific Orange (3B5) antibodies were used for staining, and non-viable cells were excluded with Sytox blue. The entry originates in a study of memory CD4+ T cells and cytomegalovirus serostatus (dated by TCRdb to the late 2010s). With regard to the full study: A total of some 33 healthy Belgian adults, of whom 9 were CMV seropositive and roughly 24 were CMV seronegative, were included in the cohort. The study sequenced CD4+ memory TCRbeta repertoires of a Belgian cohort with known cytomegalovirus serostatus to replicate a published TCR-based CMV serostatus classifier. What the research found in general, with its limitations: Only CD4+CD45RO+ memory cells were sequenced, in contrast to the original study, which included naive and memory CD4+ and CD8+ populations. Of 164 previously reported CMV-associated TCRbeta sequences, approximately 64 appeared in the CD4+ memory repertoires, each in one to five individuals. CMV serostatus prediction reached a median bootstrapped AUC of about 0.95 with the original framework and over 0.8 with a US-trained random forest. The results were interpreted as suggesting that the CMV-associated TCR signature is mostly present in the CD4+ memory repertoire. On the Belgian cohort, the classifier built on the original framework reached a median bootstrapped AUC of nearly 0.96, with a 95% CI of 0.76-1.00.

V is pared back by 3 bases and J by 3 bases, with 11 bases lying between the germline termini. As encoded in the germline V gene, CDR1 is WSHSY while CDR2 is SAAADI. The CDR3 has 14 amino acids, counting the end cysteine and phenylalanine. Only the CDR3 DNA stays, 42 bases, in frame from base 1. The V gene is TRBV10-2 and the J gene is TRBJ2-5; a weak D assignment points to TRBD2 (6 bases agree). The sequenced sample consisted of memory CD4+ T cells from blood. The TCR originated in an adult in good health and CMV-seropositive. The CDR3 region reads CASSERERKETQYF. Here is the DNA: TGCGCCAGCAGTGAACGGGAGAGGAAAGAGACCCAGTACTTC.